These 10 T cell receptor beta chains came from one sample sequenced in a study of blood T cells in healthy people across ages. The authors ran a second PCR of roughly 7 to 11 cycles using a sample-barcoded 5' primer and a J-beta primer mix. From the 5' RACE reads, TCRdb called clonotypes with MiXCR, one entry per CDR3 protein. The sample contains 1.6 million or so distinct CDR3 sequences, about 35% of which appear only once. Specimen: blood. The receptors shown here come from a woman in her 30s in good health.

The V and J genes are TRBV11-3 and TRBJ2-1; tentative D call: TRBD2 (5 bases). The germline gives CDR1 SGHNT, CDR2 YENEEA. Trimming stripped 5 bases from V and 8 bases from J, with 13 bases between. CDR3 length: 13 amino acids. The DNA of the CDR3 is TGTGCCAGCAGCGTGAACTTGAGGGATGAGCAGTTCTTC. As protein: CASSVNLRDEQFF. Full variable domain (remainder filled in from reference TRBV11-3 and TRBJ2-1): EAGVVQSPRYKIIEKKQPVAFWCNPISGHNTLYWYLQNLGQGPELLIRYENEEAVDDSQLPKDRFSAERLKGVDSTLKIQPAELGDSAVYLCASSVNLRDEQFFGPGTRLTVL.

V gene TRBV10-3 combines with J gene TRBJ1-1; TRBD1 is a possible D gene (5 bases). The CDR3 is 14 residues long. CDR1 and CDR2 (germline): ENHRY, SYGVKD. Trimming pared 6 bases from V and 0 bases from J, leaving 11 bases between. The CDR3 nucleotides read TGTGCCATCAGCCCCAGGGAAGTGAACACTGAAGCTTTCTTT. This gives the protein CAISPREVNTEAFF.

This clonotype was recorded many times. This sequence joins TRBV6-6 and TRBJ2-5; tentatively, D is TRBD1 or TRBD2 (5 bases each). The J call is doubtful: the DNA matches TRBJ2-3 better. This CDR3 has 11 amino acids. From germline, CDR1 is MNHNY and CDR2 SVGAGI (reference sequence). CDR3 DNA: TGTGCCAGCAGCTATGGGGGTACGCAGTATTTT. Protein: CASSYGGTQYF.

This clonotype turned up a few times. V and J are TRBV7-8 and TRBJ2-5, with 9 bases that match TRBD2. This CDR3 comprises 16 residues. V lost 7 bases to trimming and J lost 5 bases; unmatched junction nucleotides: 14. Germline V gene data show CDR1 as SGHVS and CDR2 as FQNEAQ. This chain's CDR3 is CASNQPAGGPGETQYF. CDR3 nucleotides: TGTGCCAGCAACCAACCGGCGGGAGGGCCTGGGGAGACCCAGTACTTC.

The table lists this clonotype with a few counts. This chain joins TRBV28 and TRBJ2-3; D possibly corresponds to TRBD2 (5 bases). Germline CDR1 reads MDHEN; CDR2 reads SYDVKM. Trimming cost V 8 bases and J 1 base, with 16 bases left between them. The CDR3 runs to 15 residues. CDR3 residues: CASGAPADRTDTQYF. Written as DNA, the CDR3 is TGTGCCAGCGGCGCACCAGCGGACCGCACAGATACGCAGTATTTT.

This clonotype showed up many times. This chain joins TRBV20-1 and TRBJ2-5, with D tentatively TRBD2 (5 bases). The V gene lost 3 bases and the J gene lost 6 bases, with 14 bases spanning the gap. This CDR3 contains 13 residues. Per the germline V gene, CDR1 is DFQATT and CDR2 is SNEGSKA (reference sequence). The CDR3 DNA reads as TGCAGTGCTAGTATGGCGGGTGAGCAGACCCAGTACTTC. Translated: CSASMAGEQTQYF.

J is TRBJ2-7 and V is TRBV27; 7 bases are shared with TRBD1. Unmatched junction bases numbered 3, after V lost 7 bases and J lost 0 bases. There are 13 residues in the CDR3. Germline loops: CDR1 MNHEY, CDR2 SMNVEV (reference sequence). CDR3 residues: CASKEGASYEQYF. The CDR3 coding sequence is TGTGCCAGCAAAGAGGGGGCCTCCTACGAGCAGTACTTC.

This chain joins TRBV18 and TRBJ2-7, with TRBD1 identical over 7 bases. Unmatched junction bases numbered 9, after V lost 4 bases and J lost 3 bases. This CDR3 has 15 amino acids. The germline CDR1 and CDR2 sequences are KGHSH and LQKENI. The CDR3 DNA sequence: TGTGCCAGCTCACTGCTGACAGGGTCTGGCTACGAGCAGTACTTC. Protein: CASSLLTGSGYEQYF.

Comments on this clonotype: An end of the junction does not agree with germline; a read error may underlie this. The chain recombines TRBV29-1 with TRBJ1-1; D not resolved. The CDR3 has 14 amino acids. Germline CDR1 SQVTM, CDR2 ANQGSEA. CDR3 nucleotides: TGCAGCGTTACTCGACGGTTGGCTGACACTGAAGTTTTCTTT. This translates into CSVTRRLADTEVFF.

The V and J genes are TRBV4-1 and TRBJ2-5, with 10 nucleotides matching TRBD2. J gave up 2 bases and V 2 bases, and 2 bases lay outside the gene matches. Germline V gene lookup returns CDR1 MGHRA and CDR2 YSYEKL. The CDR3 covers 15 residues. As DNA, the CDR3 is TGCGCCAGCAGCCAACCGACTAGCGGGCAAGAGACCCAGTACTTC. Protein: CASSQPTSGQETQYF.